These T cell receptor beta chains were read from a single sample in a study of blood T cell repertoires in COVID-19. The method was immunoSEQ multiplex PCR; TCRdb's version includes in-frame clones alone and lacks a portion of them. Among hundreds of thousands of clones, 83% were seen once, and the ten largest hold 2% to 3%. Sequenced sample: peripheral blood. The source of these receptors is a woman aged 35 to 49 with active or convalescent COVID-19. CDR3s leave out the opening cysteine and the closing phenylalanine or tryptophan. Fields, in order: V gene, J gene, clone size, CDR3 protein. Some rows mark clone size as missing; the rest say once, few, many or name a class of expanded clone.

>TRBV7-2|TRBJ2-6|-
ASSWTGYSGANVLT
>TRBV15|TRBJ1-2|-
ATSSFLAYGYT
>TRBV24-1|TRBJ2-2|-
ATSDVVALSTGELF
>TRBV11-2|TRBJ1-3|-
ASSAKGFPGNTIY
>TRBV24-1|TRBJ2-5|-
ATSVGALGTQY
>TRBV27|TRBJ2-2|-
ASSSRGLAGGINTGELF
>TRBV30|TRBJ1-2|-
AWSLLGPTGIVGGYT
>TRBV5-6|TRBJ1-3|-
ASSLEGASSGNTIY
>TRBV9|TRBJ1-5|-
AGRQGCNQPQH
>TRBV30|TRBJ2-5|few
AWSVGSSGSGETQY
>TRBV6-6|TRBJ1-5|-
ASSLEGPQH
>TRBV4-3|TRBJ1-6|once
ASSQDRRGFSLH
>TRBV4-3|TRBJ1-5|-
ASGVNQPQH
>TRBV25-1|TRBJ2-7|-
ASSEGVGYEQY
>TRBV10-1|TRBJ2-7|-
ASSELTDNEQY